The T cell receptor beta chain under discussion was sequenced for a study of spatial heterogeneity in lung cancer. The CDR3 length is 15 residues. V lost 6 bases to trimming and J lost 5 bases; unmatched junction nucleotides: 8. As to time point: blood at routine non-recurrence follow-up after resection. Tumor, nontumor lung or frozen PBMC supplied whole RNA, sequenced without sorting. TCRdb passed the 5' RACE reads through MiXCR, listing each CDR3 protein once. This sample yields roughly 120,000 distinct CDR3 sequences, of which over 9% are seen a single time; 16% belongs to the top ten. This clonotype has at least ten counts.

The source of this sequence is a male donor with early-stage non-small cell lung cancer. V gene TRBV12-3 or TRBV12-4 combines with J gene TRBJ1-5; TRBD1 agrees at 9 bases. Sequencing used PBMCs, obtained at follow-up. The CDR3 coding sequence is TGTGCCAGCAGCCGGACCGGGACAGGGTATCAGCCCCAGCATTTT. As protein: CASSRTGTGYQPQHF.